A selection of T cell receptor beta chains follows, all from one sample in a study of blood T cell repertoires in COVID-19. The assay was immunoSEQ multiplex PCR, and TCRdb's table has in-frame clones only and misses some. The sample yields around 160,000 clones, 80% to 90% seen once. Sequenced: peripheral blood. The receptors originated from a human donor in a cohort sampled during active COVID-19. Both conserved end residues are part of each CDR3. D genes are given only for firm matches. Clone size is not always given. Where it is, it says once, few, many or a class for expanded clones.

j_gene,d_gene,v_gene,abundance,CDR3nt,CDR3aa
TRBJ1-2,NA,TRBV7-8,NA,TGTGCCAGCAGCCCCGACAGGTTCGACAATAGGGACTATGGCTACACCTTC,CASSPDRFDNRDYGYTF
TRBJ2-5,NA,TRBV19,NA,TGTGCCAGTAGTATAGGTTTCCGAGAGACCCAGTACTTC,CASSIGFRETQYF
TRBJ2-1,TRBD2,TRBV7-6,NA,TGTGCCAGCAGCTTACAAAGCGGGAGTATCTCTGAGCAGTTCTTC,CASSLQSGSISEQFF
TRBJ2-2,TRBD1,TRBV7-6,NA,TGTGCTGGTTCGGGACAGGGGACCGGGGAGCTGTTTTTT,CAGSGQGTGELFF
TRBJ2-7,TRBD1,TRBV6-5,NA,TGTGCCAGCGCCACTCGGGACAGGGGCCACGAGCAGTACTTC,CASATRDRGHEQYF
TRBJ2-5,TRBD1,TRBV7-2,NA,TGTGCCAGCAGCCACCGGGACAGGGTTTGGGAGACCCAGTACTTC,CASSHRDRVWETQYF
TRBJ2-1,NA,TRBV12-2,NA,TGTGCAAGTCGAGGCGCGCGGGCGGTTATGTACAATGAGCAGTTCTTC,CASRGARAVMYNEQFF
TRBJ1-6,NA,TRBV7-6,NA,TGTGCCAGCAGCCTAAATACCGGGAGTGGGGATTCACCCCTCCACTTT,CASSLNTGSGDSPLHF
TRBJ1-2,NA,TRBV5-8,once,TGTGCCAGCAGCCCGGAAGGAGCTAACTATGGCTACACCTTC,CASSPEGANYGYTF
TRBJ2-1,NA,TRBV27,NA,TGTGCCAGCAGTTTTAACCCGAGCTCCTACAATGAGCAGTTCTTC,CASSFNPSSYNEQFF
TRBJ1-1,NA,TRBV28,once,TGTGCCAGCAGTCCACAGGGAGAGAACACTGAAGCTTTCTTT,CASSPQGENTEAFF
TRBJ1-1,NA,TRBV11-3,NA,TGTGCCAGCAGCTCGCTGGGGGGCACTGAAGCTTTCTTT,CASSSLGGTEAFF
TRBJ2-5,TRBD1,TRBV10-3,NA,TGTGCCATCAGTCAAGGGACAGACCAAGAGACCCAGTACTTC,CAISQGTDQETQYF
TRBJ1-1,TRBD1,TRBV28,NA,TGTGCCAGCGGCACAGGGGCCGTCCCTGAAGCTTTCTTT,CASGTGAVPEAFF
TRBJ2-7,NA,TRBV7-8,NA,TGTGCCAGCAGCTTAGCGTCGGTCCTCTCCTACGAGCAGTACTTC,CASSLASVLSYEQYF
TRBJ2-1,TRBD2,TRBV4-3,NA,TGCGCCAGCAGCCAAGACGGCGGGAGCTCCTACAATGAGCAGTTCTTC,CASSQDGGSSYNEQFF
TRBJ1-1,NA,TRBV9,NA,TGTGCCAGCAGCGAAGGCGCGGGGGCGAACTCGGGTGAAGCTTTCTTT,CASSEGAGANSGEAFF
TRBJ1-5,NA,TRBV10-1,many,TGCGCCAGCAGAGTAGTAGGGGCCCAGCATTTT,CASRVVGAQHF
TRBJ1-1,NA,TRBV4-3,once,TGCGCCAGCAGCCAGGTCAGGTTCTTGAACACTGAAGCTTTCTTT,CASSQVRFLNTEAFF
TRBJ2-7,TRBD2,TRBV5-4,NA,TGTGCCAGCAGCCGCAGCGGGGTGGCCTCCTACGAGCAGTACTTC,CASSRSGVASYEQYF
TRBJ2-1,TRBD2,TRBV9,NA,TGTGCCAGCAGCGTAGCTCGGGTAGCGGGAAATGAGCAGTTCTTC,CASSVARVAGNEQFF
TRBJ2-3,NA,TRBV19,NA,TGTGCCAGTAGTCCGCAAGGGGTAACGGAGACAGATACGCAGTATTTT,CASSPQGVTETDTQYF
TRBJ1-2,TRBD1,TRBV2,NA,TGTGCCAGCAGTGAAGCCAGGGGGTATAACTATGGCTACACCTTC,CASSEARGYNYGYTF
TRBJ1-1,NA,TRBV6-5,NA,TGTGCCAGCAGCCTGACGGGATACACTGAAGCTTTCTTT,CASSLTGYTEAFF
TRBJ1-4,NA,TRBV27,NA,TGTGCCAGCAGTTTATCAGTAGTCGAAAAACTGTTTTTT,CASSLSVVEKLFF
TRBJ2-5,NA,TRBV18,once,TGTGCCAGCTCACCACCGAATGGCGGGGAGACCCAGTACTTC,CASSPPNGGETQYF
TRBJ2-1,TRBD2,TRBV11-3,NA,TGTGCCAGCAGCCACGGGACTACAGAAGGCAATGAGCAGTTCTTC,CASSHGTTEGNEQFF
TRBJ2-3,TRBD2,TRBV28,once,TGTGCCACCACTCGGGGGGGCGAAGATACGCAGTATTTT,CATTRGGEDTQYF
TRBJ2-7,TRBD2,TRBV4-3,NA,TGCGCCAGCAGCCAAGTGATTAGCGCGGGGGACGAGCAGTACTTC,CASSQVISAGDEQYF
TRBJ2-1,NA,TRBV9,NA,TGTGCCAGCAGCCCCGGGGGATCGAGCTCCTACAATGAGCAGTTCTTC,CASSPGGSSSYNEQFF
TRBJ1-1,TRBD1,TRBV27,NA,TGTGCCAGCAGTTCGCGGACAGGGGTATTAAACACTGAAGCTTTCTTT,CASSSRTGVLNTEAFF
TRBJ2-1,NA,TRBV6-6,NA,TGTGCCAGCAGGATGATAGGGGATGAGCAGTTCTTC,CASRMIGDEQFF
TRBJ2-7,TRBD1,TRBV7-6,NA,TGTGCCAGCAGCTCAGAAGGACAGGGTACCTACGAGCAGTACTTC,CASSSEGQGTYEQYF
TRBJ1-2,TRBD1,TRBV19,NA,TGTGCCAGTAGTGACAGGGGGCGTCGGGGCTACACCTTC,CASSDRGRRGYTF
TRBJ2-7,NA,TRBV10-2,NA,TGCGCCAGCAGGCAGGGTGGCTACGAGCAGTACTTC,CASRQGGYEQYF
TRBJ2-7,TRBD2,TRBV28,NA,TGTGCCAGCAGTTTTCCTTCGAGCGGGGGAAGCCACGAGCAGTACTTC,CASSFPSSGGSHEQYF
TRBJ1-3,NA,TRBV6-5,NA,TGTGCCAGCAGTTCACCCAGGGGCGTCTCTGGAAACACCATATATTTT,CASSSPRGVSGNTIYF
TRBJ2-3,TRBD1,TRBV11-2,NA,TGTGCCAGCAGCTCGAACAGGGGTACAGATACGCAGTATTTT,CASSSNRGTDTQYF
TRBJ2-7,NA,TRBV6-2/TRBV6-3,NA,TGTGCCAGCAGTTACACCATGGGCCCCAGGGACGAGCAGTACTTC,CASSYTMGPRDEQYF
TRBJ2-5,NA,TRBV21-1,NA,TGTGCCAGCAGCGCTGCCCCCGGGACAGAAGAGACCCAGTACTTC,CASSAAPGTEETQYF
TRBJ2-7,NA,TRBV7-8,once,TGTGCCAGCAGCTTCGGCCCCCAGGGCTCCTACGAGCAGTACTTC,CASSFGPQGSYEQYF
TRBJ2-1,NA,TRBV28,NA,TGTGCCAGCAGCGATTCAAGCGTGAGCTCCTACAATGAGCAGTTCTTC,CASSDSSVSSYNEQFF
TRBJ2-1,TRBD2,TRBV10-1,NA,TGCGCCAGCAGTGACGGACTAGCGGGAGGCGGTGAGCAGTTCTTC,CASSDGLAGGGEQFF
TRBJ2-7,TRBD2,TRBV25-1,once,TGTGCCAGCAGTAGAAGGACTAGCGGGGACCCCTACGAGCAGTACTTC,CASSRRTSGDPYEQYF
TRBJ1-4,TRBD1,TRBV4-3,once,TGCGCCAGCAGCCAAGGGGGACAGGGGGGCGGAAAACTGTTTTTT,CASSQGGQGGGKLFF
TRBJ1-1,NA,TRBV14,NA,TGTGCCAGCAGCCATTTCGCAGAGACTCAGAACACTGAAGCTTTCTTT,CASSHFAETQNTEAFF
TRBJ1-1,TRBD1,TRBV5-5,NA,TGTGCCAGCAGCCTGTTGACAGGGAGTAACACTGAAGCTTTCTTT,CASSLLTGSNTEAFF
TRBJ1-5,TRBD1,TRBV2,NA,TGTGCCAGCAGTGTTAGGCCAGGGGGGAATCAGCCCCAGCATTTT,CASSVRPGGNQPQHF
TRBJ2-7,TRBD1,TRBV5-8,NA,TGTGCCAGCAGCCCCGGGACAGACCCCTCCGAGCAGTACTTC,CASSPGTDPSEQYF
TRBJ2-6,NA,TRBV19,once,TGTGCCAGTAGTATATCACAGGGATTTTCCTCTGGGGCCAACGTCCTGACTTTC,CASSISQGFSSGANVLTF
TRBJ2-3,NA,TRBV4-1,NA,TGCGCCAGCAGCCAAGTGGCGGTTAGCACAGATACGCAGTATTTT,CASSQVAVSTDTQYF
TRBJ2-1,NA,TRBV27,once,TGTGCCAGCAGCCGACTGGCCTTCCAGTTAGAGCAGTTCTTC,CASSRLAFQLEQFF
TRBJ2-2,TRBD2,TRBV9,NA,TGTGCCAGCAGCGCCGTAGAGAGCGGGAGGGCGGAGCTGTTTTTT,CASSAVESGRAELFF
TRBJ2-7,TRBD2,TRBV6-2/TRBV6-3,NA,TGTGCCAGCAGCCGAGACCAAGCGGGGAGCTCCTACGAGCAGTACTTC,CASSRDQAGSSYEQYF
TRBJ1-6,NA,TRBV5-4,once,TGTGCCAGCAGCTTGAGCGTTTTTAATTCACCCCTCCACTTT,CASSLSVFNSPLHF
TRBJ2-7,TRBD2,TRBV4-3,NA,TGCGCCAGCAGCCAAGTGGGGGGGGAGCAGTACTTC,CASSQVGGEQYF
TRBJ1-4,NA,TRBV9,NA,TGTGCCAGCAGCGTAGAGCAGGCTAATGAAAAACTGTTTTTT,CASSVEQANEKLFF
TRBJ1-5,TRBD1,TRBV28,many,TGTGCCAGCCGCTTCGGACAGGGGGCTCAGCCCCAGCATTTT,CASRFGQGAQPQHF
TRBJ2-5,NA,TRBV2,NA,TGTGCCAGCAGTGCGGCGTCGGGAGAGACCCAGTACTTC,CASSAASGETQYF